These 25 T cell receptor beta chains were sequenced from one sample in a study of regulatory T cells in long-lasting Graves disease. Time point of the sample: persistent/refractory GD, antithyroid drugs over 5 years with positive TRAb. The TCR library used RNA extracted from PBMCs. Construction of TCR beta libraries relied on iRepertoire HTBI primers and on Arm-PCR targeting CDR3 regions. TCRdb reprocessed the multiplex PCR reads with MiXCR, giving one entry per CDR3 protein. The table lists about 470,000 distinct CDR3 sequences, about 22% of them singletons, with around 7% in the top ten. This sample comprised peripheral blood mononuclear cells (PBMCs), obtained when the disease was refractory, from a patient treated with antithyroid drugs. These receptors originate from a female donor with Graves disease.

This chain links TRBV11-1 with TRBJ2-2; TRBD1 matches 7 bases. This CDR3 comprises 14 residues. From germline, CDR1 is SGHAT and CDR2 FQDESV (reference sequence). J was trimmed by 7 bases and V by 5 bases; bases with no gene match: 7. CDR3 sequence: CASSGRTGNGELFF. In DNA, the CDR3 is TGTGCCAGCAGCGGCCGGACAGGAAACGGGGAGCTGTTTTTT.

This clonotype has a count of ten or more. The chain carries TRBV9 and TRBJ1-4; no firm D call. V shed 4 bases and J shed 0 bases, with 7 bases lying between them. Germline V gene lookup returns CDR1 SGDLS and CDR2 YYNGEE. The CDR3 spans 14 residues. The CDR3 protein is CASSPASTNEKLFF. The CDR3 nucleotides read TGTGCCAGCAGCCCAGCATCAACTAATGAAAAACTGTTTTTT.

This clonotype was counted at least ten times. J is TRBJ2-2 and V is TRBV24-1, with 10 bases aligning to TRBD1. The ends lost 3 bases at V and 4 bases at J; junction bases unmatched: 4. The V gene's germline CDR1 is KGHDR and CDR2 SFDVKD. The CDR3 runs to 16 residues. As DNA, the CDR3 is TGTGCCACCAGTGATCCGACAGGGGGCTTCACCGGGGAGCTGTTTTTT. Its protein product is CATSDPTGGFTGELFF.

This clonotype showed up many times. This chain connects TRBV6-1 to TRBJ2-5; tentatively, D is TRBD1 (6 bases). Germline V lookup: CDR1 MNHNS, CDR2 SASEGT. The CDR3 covers 15 residues. Trimming left V 5 bases short and J 0 bases short, with 13 bases between. The CDR3 DNA reads as TGTGCCAGCAGTAAGACAGGCCCGAACCAAGAGACCCAGTACTTC. The encoded protein is CASSKTGPNQETQYF.

At least ten counts were recorded for this clonotype. V is TRBV2 and J is TRBJ2-7; D remains unclear. The V and J ends lost 3 bases and 2 bases respectively, with 11 bases between them. This CDR3 comprises 14 residues. The germline V gene encodes CDR1 SNHLY and CDR2 FYNNEI. The CDR3, as DNA: TGTGCCAGCAGTGATGTACGGGCCCCCTACGAGCAGTACTTC. It translates to CASSDVRAPYEQYF.

This clonotype has only a few counts. An end of the junction differs from the germline gene, which may be a read error. This chain joins TRBV19 and TRBJ1-2; the match to TRBD1 covers 12 bases. The CDR3 consists of 15 residues. Germline V gene sequence: CDR1 LNHDA, CDR2 SQIVND (reference sequence). CDR3 coding DNA: TGTGCCAGTAGTACGGGACAGGGGGCCCCATTGGGCTGCACCTTC. This sequence encodes CASSTGQGAPLGCTF.

The V gene is TRBV28, the J gene TRBJ1-1; D remains unclear. The germline gives CDR1 MDHEN, CDR2 SYDVKM. The CDR3 covers 13 residues. The CDR3 is CTITRSRNTEAFF. The CDR3 DNA reads TGTACCATCACGCGCAGTAGAAACACTGAAGCTTTCTTT.

This clonotype was seen a handful of times. V usage is TRBV3-1 and J usage is TRBJ2-5, with 15 bases lining up with TRBD2. The CDR3 runs to 22 residues. After removal of 4 bases from V and 5 bases from J, the junction contained 23 bases not matched to a gene. Germline V gene lookup returns CDR1 LGHDT and CDR2 YNNKEL (reference sequence). The CDR3 sequence is CASSLTNGLAGGPFDLAETQYF. CDR3 nucleotides: TGTGCCAGCAGCCTCACCAATGGACTAGCGGGGGGGCCATTCGATCTAGCGGAGACCCAGTACTTC.

About this clonotype itself: This clone may be a read error of a much larger clone one base away. V usage is TRBV30 and J usage is TRBJ2-7; no clear D. Trimming stripped 2 bases from V and 7 bases from J, with 9 bases between. CDR3 length: 11 residues. The germline V gene has CDR1 GTSNPN and CDR2 SVGIG (reference sequence). In DNA, the CDR3 is TGTGCCTGGAGTATCCAGAGTGAGCAGTACTTC. Translation gives CAWSIQSEQYF.

The rearrangement links TRBV7-9 to TRBJ1-6, with TRBD1 as a possible D gene (5 bases). This CDR3 comprises 14 residues. Germline lookup yields CDR1 SEHNR and CDR2 FQNEAQ (reference sequence). Trimming pared 3 bases from V and 7 bases from J, leaving 10 bases between. The CDR3 DNA follows: TGTGCCAGCAGCTTTCCCGGGGGGAATTCACCCCTCCACTTT. Encoded protein: CASSFPGGNSPLHF.

Many counts were recorded for this clonotype. The genes are TRBV28 and TRBJ1-5, with D possibly matching TRBD1 (5 bases). CDR3 size: 17 residues. Trimming pared 10 bases from V and 5 bases from J, leaving 27 bases between. Germline CDR1 MDHEN, CDR2 SYDVKM. The CDR3 loop is CAIRNLGGGSIDQPQHF. For the CDR3, the DNA is TGTGCCATCCGAAACCTGGGGGGGGGATCGATCGATCAGCCCCAGCATTTT.

This chain joins TRBV30 and TRBJ1-6; no definite D call. V was cut by 4 bases and J by 2 bases, with 9 bases left in between. This CDR3 contains 14 residues. Per the germline V gene, CDR1 is GTSNPN and CDR2 is SVGIG (reference sequence). For the CDR3, the DNA is TGTGCCTGGACCCCCCCAACCTATAATTCACCCCTCCACTTT. Its protein is CAWTPPTYNSPLHF.

This clonotype was seen many times. The chain couples TRBV6-2 or TRBV6-3 to TRBJ1-1; D not resolved. Between the trimmed V and J ends, which lost 2 bases and 11 bases, there was a span of 12 bases. This CDR3 has 12 amino acids. In germline, CDR1 is MNHEY, CDR2 SVGEGT. The CDR3 loop reads CASSYDVLGAFF. CDR3 nucleotides: TGTGCCAGCAGTTACGACGTCCTGGGGGCTTTCTTT.

A few counts support this clonotype. The chain links TRBV19 to TRBJ1-1; tentatively, D is TRBD1 (5 bases). V dropped 5 bases and J dropped 1 base, with 11 bases sitting between them. The germline CDR1 and CDR2 sequences are LNHDA and SQIVND (reference sequence). The CDR3 has 14 amino acids. The CDR3 spells CASSVTDRNTEAFF. In nucleotides, the CDR3 is TGTGCCAGTAGTGTCACCGACAGGAACACTGAAGCTTTCTTT.

This clonotype was seen repeatedly, ten times or more. The chain has TRBV28 and TRBJ2-4, with D unclear. The CDR3 covers 13 residues. Trimming cost V 7 bases and J 5 bases, with 12 bases left between them. Germline V gene lookup returns CDR1 MDHEN and CDR2 SYDVKM. As DNA, the CDR3 is TGTGCCAGCAACCTAGACGGTGAAAACATTCAGTACTTC. This encodes CASNLDGENIQYF.

This clonotype came up a few times. CDR3 sequence reads: CASSQSRQGGYGYTF. CDR3 DNA: TGCGCCAGCAGCCAATCTCGACAGGGAGGCTATGGCTACACCTTC. V gene TRBV4-3 combines with J gene TRBJ1-2; 7 nucleotides line up with TRBD1. Germline CDR1 and CDR2: LGHNA and YSLEER. The CDR3 runs to 15 residues. V lost 2 bases, J lost 4 bases, and 7 bases stayed unmatched.

This clonotype was seen a few times. This chain uses TRBV20-1 with TRBJ2-4, with 8 bases lining up with TRBD2. This CDR3 has 13 residues. Per germline, CDR1 DFQATT and CDR2 SNEGSKA (reference sequence). The V and J ends lost 5 bases and 8 bases, in that order; junction bases with no gene match: 8. CDR3 nucleotides: TGCAGTGCTCGACGGGGGGGGGATGACATTCAGTACTTC. Amino acids: CSARRGGDDIQYF.

This clonotype was seen only a few times. The rearrangement links TRBV7-9 to TRBJ2-5; 8 nucleotides line up with TRBD2. From germline, CDR1 is SEHNR and CDR2 FQNEAQ (reference sequence). The CDR3 length is 18 residues. Trimming cost V 4 bases and J 0 bases; bases outside gene matches: 13. The CDR3 sequence: CASSSSRLAGRYQETQYF. CDR3 DNA: TGTGCCAGCAGCTCAAGCAGGCTAGCGGGCCGATACCAAGAGACCCAGTACTTC.

There are many counts of this clonotype. The CDR3 here is CASTLRWNYGYTF. The CDR3 DNA reads as TGTGCCAGCACCCTACGGTGGAACTATGGCTACACCTTC. The chain combines TRBV12-3 or TRBV12-4 with TRBJ1-2; no definite D call. Trimming took 7 bases from V and 2 from J, leaving 11 bases between them. This CDR3 has 13 amino acids.

As concerns this clonotype: Possible read error: a much larger clone is one base away. The rearrangement joins TRBV6-6 to TRBJ1-2; perhaps TRBD1 as D (5 bases). The germline V gene has CDR1 MNHNY and CDR2 SVGAGI (reference sequence). The CDR3 is 16 residues long. The CDR3 loop is CTSSYSNRGRGYGYTF. The CDR3 nucleotides read TGTACCAGCAGTTACTCGAATCGGGGCCGCGGTTATGGCTACACCTTC.

The chain links TRBV19 to TRBJ1-6, with 7 bases aligning to TRBD1. This CDR3 spans 15 amino acids. CDR1 and CDR2 from the germline V gene are LNHDA and SQIVND (reference sequence). The V gene end was trimmed by 4 bases and the J gene end by 7 bases; junction bases not matched to a gene: 7. The CDR3 nucleotides read TGTGCCAGTAGTAAATGGACAGGACGGAATTCACCCCTCCACTTT. This sequence encodes CASSKWTGRNSPLHF.

This chain joins TRBV12-3 or TRBV12-4 and TRBJ2-7; D not certain. The V gene lost 2 bases and the J gene lost 4 bases, with 15 bases spanning the gap. The CDR3 sequence is 15 residues long. CDR3 loop: CASSLSRGWGYEQYF. For the CDR3, the DNA is TGTGCCAGCAGTTTATCGCGAGGATGGGGTTACGAGCAGTACTTC.

V and J are TRBV11-2 and TRBJ2-5; the D is unclear. CDR1 and CDR2 from the germline V gene are SGHAT and FQNNGV. V lost 1 base, J lost 4 bases, and 13 bases lay in between. CDR3 length: 15 amino acids. Here the CDR3 DNA reads TGTGCCAGCAGCTTAGGGGCGTCTCGCGGAGAGACCCAGTACTTC. Translating it yields CASSLGASRGETQYF.

This clonotype was observed at least ten times. At one end the junction does not follow the germline gene, possibly because of a read error. This chain uses TRBV6-5 with TRBJ1-2, with D possibly matching TRBD1 (6 bases). Germline V gene data show CDR1 as MNHEY and CDR2 as SVGAGI. The CDR3 covers 15 residues. The CDR3 region has the DNA TGTGCCAGCAGTCACTCTGGACAGCGGCACTATGGCTACACCTTC. Residues: CASSHSGQRHYGYTF.

This sequence joins TRBV7-9 and TRBJ2-3; TRBD2 agrees at 7 bases. CDR1 is SEHNR and CDR2 is FQNEAQ in the germline V gene (reference sequence). CDR3 length: 15 amino acids. The V segment lost 4 bases and the J segment 1 base; nucleotides outside the gene matches: 5. CDR3 DNA: TGTGCCAGCAGCTCCGGACTAGTCCGCACAGATACGCAGTATTTT. Translated, it gives CASSSGLVRTDTQYF.